This is a list of T cell receptor beta chains from one sample in a study of neoadjuvant anti-PD-1 for oral cavity cancer. TCRdb's copy holds only in-frame clones and misses some; the assay was immunoSEQ multiplex PCR. The data hold fewer than 90,000 clones, with 84% observed a single time. The starting material was PBMCs, obtained before nivolumab (anti-PD-1) treatment. The source is a person between 35 and 79 years old with oral cavity squamous cell carcinoma. CDR3s include the opening cysteine and the closing phenylalanine or tryptophan. A D gene is named only where the DNA matches it firmly. Clone size is not always given. Where it is, it says once, few, many or a class for expanded clones.

NA,NA,TRBV7-8,TRBJ2-1,CASSPDRSSYNEQFF,TGTGCCAGCAGCCCGGACCGGAGCTCCTACAATGAGCAGTTCTTC
NA,NA,TRBV5-6,TRBJ2-2,CASSLEKFSGRTGELFF,TGTGCCAGCAGCTTGGAAAAGTTTTCGGGCAGAACCGGGGAGCTGTTTTTT
NA,few,TRBV7-2,TRBJ1-1,CASSLERNTEAFF,TGTGCCAGCAGCTTAGAGAGAAACACTGAAGCTTTCTTT
NA,NA,TRBV7-3,TRBJ2-1,CASSPSRERGYNEQFF,TGTGCCAGCAGCCCCTCGAGGGAGCGCGGCTACAATGAGCAGTTCTTC
NA,once,TRBV25-1,TRBJ2-1,CASSDEAGGLNNEQFF,TGTGCCAGCAGTGATGAAGCTGGGGGATTGAACAATGAGCAGTTCTTC
NA,few,TRBV2,TRBJ2-3,CASSGRTSTDTQYF,TGTGCCAGCAGTGGTAGGACTAGCACAGATACGCAGTATTTT
NA,NA,TRBV5-1,TRBJ2-5,CASSLANGETQYF,TGCGCCAGCAGCTTGGCCAACGGAGAGACCCAGTACTTC
NA,NA,TRBV10-2,TRBJ1-5,CATRDTVNQPQHF,TGCGCCACCCGGGACACCGTTAATCAGCCCCAGCATTTT
NA,NA,TRBV29-1,TRBJ2-7,CSVETVDEQYF,TGCAGCGTTGAGACAGTTGACGAGCAGTACTTC
NA,NA,TRBV6-6,TRBJ2-6,CASKDSNSGANVLTF,TGTGCCAGCAAGGACAGCAACTCTGGGGCCAACGTCCTGACTTTC
TRBD2,NA,TRBV4-2,TRBJ2-1,CASSQDRMTGGYNEQFF,TGTGCCAGCAGCCAAGATAGGATGACGGGAGGATACAATGAGCAGTTCTTC
TRBD2,NA,TRBV19,TRBJ2-1,CASSPRHGTSDNEQFF,TGTGCCAGTAGTCCTCGCCACGGGACTAGCGACAATGAGCAGTTCTTC
NA,NA,TRBV10-2,TRBJ2-1,CASSTDLSSYNEQFF,TGCGCCAGCAGTACGGACCTAAGCTCCTACAATGAGCAGTTCTTC
NA,NA,TRBV15,TRBJ2-5,CATSPPKGETQYF,TGTGCCACCAGCCCCCCCAAGGGAGAGACCCAGTACTTC
NA,NA,TRBV27,TRBJ2-7,CASSLVIRPSYEQYF,TGTGCCAGCAGTTTGGTAATACGGCCTTCCTACGAGCAGTACTTC
NA,NA,TRBV9,TRBJ2-7,CASSVLSGYEQYF,TGTGCCAGCAGCGTCTTAAGCGGCTACGAGCAGTACTTC
NA,few,TRBV30,TRBJ2-1,CAWSLGEQFF,TGTGCCTGGTCCCTCGGTGAGCAGTTCTTC
NA,NA,TRBV30,TRBJ2-7,CAWSGTGSYEQYF,TGTGCCTGGAGTGGAACAGGTTCCTACGAGCAGTACTTC
NA,NA,TRBV25-1,TRBJ2-2,CASSDTGTLAGELFF,TGTGCCAGCAGTGACACAGGGACCCTGGCCGGGGAGCTGTTTTTT
NA,NA,TRBV21-1,TRBJ2-7,CASSKCLARYEQYF,TGTGCCAGCAGCAAGTGCCTAGCGAGGTACGAGCAGTACTTC
NA,few,TRBV30,TRBJ1-4,CAWSGVTNEKLFF,TGTGCCTGGAGTGGAGTAACTAATGAAAAACTGTTTTTT
TRBD1,NA,TRBV29-1,TRBJ1-2,CSVVGLTPGQRVVYGYTF,TGCAGCGTTGTTGGGCTCACTCCGGGACAGAGGGTTGTCTATGGCTACACCTTC
TRBD2,once,TRBV6-5,TRBJ2-7,CASRPLAGVYEQYF,TGTGCCAGCAGACCACTAGCGGGAGTCTACGAGCAGTACTTC
TRBD2,NA,TRBV6-5,TRBJ2-5,CASTIAGGPVETQYF,TGTGCCAGCACTATAGCGGGAGGGCCGGTCGAGACCCAGTACTTC
TRBD1,once,TRBV19,TRBJ1-4,CASTDPGQGAAEKLFF,TGTGCCAGTACCGATCCTGGACAGGGGGCGGCTGAAAAACTGTTTTTT
TRBD1,NA,TRBV19,TRBJ1-2,CASSPKTGTEGGYTF,TGTGCCAGTAGCCCAAAAACCGGGACAGAAGGTGGCTACACCTTC
TRBD1,once,TRBV9,TRBJ2-1,CASSAVTGGNEQFF,TGTGCCAGCAGCGCTGTGACAGGGGGGAATGAGCAGTTCTTC
TRBD2,few,TRBV2,TRBJ2-2,CASRSGVTGELFF,TGTGCCAGCAGGAGCGGGGTCACCGGGGAGCTGTTTTTT
TRBD2,NA,TRBV6-1,TRBJ2-1,CASSATRTSGSNEQFF,TGTGCCAGCAGTGCTACACGGACTAGCGGGAGTAATGAGCAGTTCTTC
NA,NA,TRBV9,TRBJ1-5,CASSVDGGGNQPQHF,TGTGCCAGCAGCGTAGACGGGGGCGGAAATCAGCCCCAGCATTTT
NA,NA,TRBV5-1,TRBJ1-3,CASSLGQGGNTIYF,TGCGCCAGCAGCTTGGGCCAGGGAGGAAACACCATATATTTT
NA,NA,TRBV5-5,TRBJ2-2,CASSTGLNTGELFF,TGTGCCAGCAGCACTGGACTTAACACCGGGGAGCTGTTTTTT
NA,NA,TRBV4-2,TRBJ1-1,CASSSALLDTEAFF,TGTGCCAGCAGCTCTGCTCTCCTCGACACTGAAGCTTTCTTT
NA,NA,TRBV6-6,TRBJ2-5,CASSYLSGTQETQYF,TGTGCCAGCAGTTACCTGAGCGGGACACAAGAGACCCAGTACTTC
NA,NA,TRBV30,TRBJ2-1,CAWRPSLFYNEQFF,TGTGCCTGGAGGCCCTCCCTCTTCTACAATGAGCAGTTCTTC
TRBD1,NA,TRBV7-2,TRBJ2-5,CASRRPGQGTTQYF,TGTGCCAGCAGACGTCCGGGACAGGGGACGACCCAGTACTTC
NA,few,TRBV10-3,TRBJ1-2,CAISAGDGYTF,TGTGCCATCAGTGCAGGGGATGGCTACACCTTC
NA,NA,TRBV10-1,TRBJ2-3,CASSERAGVGTDTQYF,TGCGCCAGCAGTGAAAGGGCAGGAGTGGGCACAGATACGCAGTATTTT
NA,NA,TRBV5-6,TRBJ2-1,CASSLGGGVSYNEQFF,TGTGCCAGCAGCTTGGGAGGAGGGGTGTCCTACAATGAGCAGTTCTTC
TRBD1,NA,TRBV5-6,TRBJ2-2,CASTPGGWGHNTGELFF,TGTGCCAGCACTCCAGGGGGATGGGGACATAACACCGGGGAGCTGTTTTTT
TRBD2,NA,TRBV5-4,TRBJ2-5,CASSLGGGETQYF,TGTGCCAGCAGCTTGGGCGGGGGAGAGACCCAGTACTTC
TRBD2,NA,TRBV5-5,TRBJ2-2,CASSPLLGLADTGELFF,TGTGCCAGCAGCCCCCTTCTGGGACTAGCGGACACCGGGGAGCTGTTTTTT
NA,NA,TRBV6-1,TRBJ2-1,CATSTGTTVNEQFF,TGTGCCACCAGCACCGGGACAACAGTGAATGAGCAGTTCTTC
TRBD1,NA,TRBV7-9,TRBJ2-5,CASSPRDSQETQYF,TGTGCCAGCAGTCCCCGGGACAGCCAAGAGACCCAGTACTTC
TRBD1,NA,TRBV2,TRBJ2-1,CASSGTGVPTYNEQFF,TGTGCCAGCAGTGGGACAGGGGTCCCGACTTACAATGAGCAGTTCTTC
NA,NA,TRBV6-4,TRBJ1-2,CASSDGVYGYTF,TGTGCCAGCAGTGATGGAGTTTATGGCTACACCTTC
NA,NA,TRBV6-5,TRBJ1-3,CASGGQNSGNTIYF,TGTGCCAGCGGAGGACAAAACTCTGGAAACACCATATATTTT
NA,NA,TRBV15,TRBJ2-1,CATSKWGGLYNEQFF,TGTGCCACCAGCAAATGGGGAGGTCTCTACAATGAGCAGTTCTTC
TRBD2,NA,TRBV5-4,TRBJ2-7,CASSLGGRAPSYEQYF,TGTGCCAGCAGCTTGGGTGGGAGGGCACCCTCCTACGAGCAGTACTTC
NA,NA,TRBV13,TRBJ2-6,CASSSLGVENVLTF,TGTGCCAGCAGCTCCCTAGGGGTTGAGAACGTCCTGACTTTC